The rows below give T cell receptor beta chains drawn from one sample of a study of human T cells and chemical hapten exposure. MiXCR, run by TCRdb on the RACE reads, gives a single entry per CDR3 protein. The sample lists 190,000 or so distinct CDR3 sequences; about 31% were seen once. Specimen: whole blood, collected in connection with sensitization to the hapten diphenylcyclopropenone (DPC). The receptor set was obtained from a woman between 25 and 40 years old with alopecia areata. Some clones in this sample may be carry-over from other donors' samples. Each CDR3 is given with its conserved first and last residue. D genes are given only for firm matches. Not all rows give a size; the values are once, few, many and, for expanded clones, a class.

D gene	V gene	clone size	J gene	CDR3 protein	CDR3 DNA
TRBD2	TRBV29-1	many	TRBJ2-1	CSVTGLADINEQFF	TGCAGCGTAACCGGACTAGCGGATATAAATGAGCAGTTCTTC
NA	TRBV29-1	NA	TRBJ1-1	CSVAENREASF	TGCAGCGTGGCCGAAAACCGAGAAGCTTCCTTT
NA	TRBV7-8	few	TRBJ2-7	CASSIDFRYEQYF	TGTGCCAGCAGCATTGACTTTCGCTACGAGCAGTACTTC
NA	TRBV6-2/TRBV6-3	NA	TRBJ1-1	CASRIQGYTEAFF	TGTGCCAGCAGGATCCAGGGATACACTGAAGCTTTCTTT
NA	TRBV24-1	NA	TRBJ2-5	CATRDQKETQYF	TGTGCCACTAGGGACCAGAAGGAGACCCAGTACTTC
NA	TRBV6-2/TRBV6-3	NA	TRBJ1-1	CASSYGGSVNTEAFF	TGTGCCAGCAGTTACGGTGGCTCCGTGAACACTGAAGCTTTCTTT
TRBD2	TRBV20-1	NA	TRBJ2-3	CSASLLAGGTDTQYF	TGCAGTGCTAGCTTACTAGCGGGGGGCACAGATACGCAGTATTTT
TRBD1	TRBV12-3/TRBV12-4	NA	TRBJ1-5	CASSSSGDRNQPQHF	TGTGCCAGCAGTTCGTCGGGGGACAGGAATCAGCCCCAGCATTTT
TRBD2	TRBV6-2/TRBV6-3	NA	TRBJ2-1	CASRPSGRLEQFF	TGTGCCAGCAGACCTAGCGGGAGACTTGAGCAGTTCTTC
NA	TRBV12-3/TRBV12-4	NA	TRBJ1-1	CASEPGGGIMNTEAFF	TGTGCCAGCGAGCCCGGGGGGGGTATAATGAACACTGAAGCTTTCTTT
NA	TRBV6-2/TRBV6-3	NA	TRBJ1-6	CASSPRAGLSPLHF	TGTGCCAGCAGTCCGCGGGCAGGATTATCACCCCTCCACTTT
TRBD1	TRBV6-6	few	TRBJ1-4	CASSPQQGGREKLFF	TGTGCCAGCAGTCCCCAACAGGGGGGTCGTGAAAAACTGTTTTTT
NA	TRBV10-3	NA	TRBJ2-7	CATKAQDEQYF	TGTGCCACCAAGGCACAAGACGAGCAGTACTTC
TRBD1	TRBV6-2/TRBV6-3	NA	TRBJ2-7	CASSYLTGVRNEQYF	TGTGCCAGCAGTTACCTGACAGGGGTAAGGAACGAGCAGTACTTC
TRBD2	TRBV7-2	NA	TRBJ2-1	CASSPPTSDPYNEQFF	TGTGCCAGCAGCCCCCCGACTAGCGACCCCTACAATGAGCAGTTCTTC
NA	TRBV7-3	NA	TRBJ1-1	CASSRFRGTEAFF	TGTGCCAGCAGCCGCTTCCGTGGGACTGAAGCTTTCTTT
TRBD2	TRBV28	NA	TRBJ2-1	CASSLRGGGNNEQFF	TGTGCCAGCAGTTTACGCGGCGGGGGGAACAATGAGCAGTTCTTC
NA	TRBV29-1	few	TRBJ1-1	CSVGEGPTEAFF	TGCAGCGTTGGGGAAGGGCCGACTGAAGCTTTCTTT
NA	TRBV29-1	few	TRBJ2-3	CSVRLPDTQYF	TGCAGCGTTCGACTTCCAGATACGCAGTATTTT
NA	TRBV29-1	few	TRBJ1-1	CSVMGTEAFF	TGCAGCGTTATGGGGACTGAAGCTTTCTTT
NA	TRBV24-1	many	TRBJ1-2	CATRAYGYTF	TGTGCCACCCGGGCGTATGGCTACACCTTC
NA	TRBV3-1	NA	TRBJ1-1	CASRDIPMNTEAFF	TGTGCCAGCAGGGACATACCGATGAACACTGAAGCTTTCTTT
NA	TRBV7-9	NA	TRBJ2-1	CASSLALVNEQFF	TGTGCCAGCAGCTTAGCTTTAGTCAATGAGCAGTTCTTC
NA	TRBV5-1	NA	TRBJ2-6	CASSRTRSGANVLTF	TGCGCCAGCAGCCGGACACGCTCTGGGGCCAACGTCCTGACTTTC
TRBD2	TRBV11-1	few	TRBJ2-3	CASSQSGTGTDTQYF	TGTGCCAGCAGTCAAAGCGGGACGGGTACAGATACGCAGTATTTT
NA	TRBV6-2/TRBV6-3	NA	TRBJ1-1	CVSIKRGIAEAFF	TGTGTCAGCATTAAAAGGGGAATTGCTGAAGCTTTCTTT
TRBD2	TRBV11-2	NA	TRBJ2-3	CASSFTSGIVRTDTQYF	TGTGCCAGCAGCTTTACTAGCGGGATTGTTCGCACAGATACGCAGTATTTT
TRBD2	TRBV30	many	TRBJ2-5	CAWSLAGVMETQYF	TGTGCCTGGAGTCTAGCGGGAGTGATGGAGACCCAGTACTTC
TRBD2	TRBV5-1	few	TRBJ2-1	CASSLVPLAGNNNEQFF	TGCGCCAGCAGCTTGGTACCCCTAGCGGGAAATAACAATGAGCAGTTCTTC
NA	TRBV2	few	TRBJ1-5	CASRLVVNQPQHF	TGTGCCAGCAGGCTGGTCGTCAATCAGCCCCAGCATTTT
NA	TRBV6-2/TRBV6-3	NA	TRBJ1-5	CASSYVDQPQHF	TGTGCCAGCAGTTATGTGGATCAGCCCCAGCATTTT
NA	TRBV28	NA	TRBJ1-2	CASSLSSGDYGYTF	TGTGCCAGCAGTTTATCGTCGGGAGACTATGGCTACACCTTC
NA	TRBV4-1	few	TRBJ2-7	CASSQVGQGAPRF	NA
TRBD1	TRBV10-3	few	TRBJ2-5	CATRTGWETQYF	TGTGCCACCCGGACAGGGTGGGAGACCCAGTACTTC
NA	TRBV29-1	few	TRBJ2-5	CSSGHQETQYF	TGCAGCTCGGGACACCAAGAGACCCAGTACTTC
NA	TRBV5-1	NA	TRBJ1-1	CASSHPDPGMGTEAFF	TGCGCCAGCAGCCATCCCGACCCCGGGATGGGCACTGAAGCTTTCTTT
TRBD2	TRBV7-9	NA	TRBJ2-1	CASSPSGTSNEQFF	TGTGCCAGCAGCCCTTCGGGGACTAGCAATGAGCAGTTCTTC
TRBD1	TRBV29-1	NA	TRBJ2-7	CSVPGTGKYEQYF	TGCAGCGTTCCCGGGACAGGAAAATACGAGCAGTACTTC
TRBD2	TRBV20-1	once	TRBJ2-5	CSATPIFGGEETQYF	TGCAGTGCTACCCCCATCTTCGGGGGGGAAGAGACCCAGTACTTC
TRBD2	TRBV29-1	NA	TRBJ2-1	CSVEDHPDSGSEQFF	TGCAGCGTTGAAGACCACCCGGATAGCGGGAGCGAGCAGTTCTTC
TRBD2	TRBV4-3	NA	TRBJ2-5	CAGSQTLAFQETQYF	TGCGCCGGCAGCCAAACACTAGCGTTCCAAGAGACCCAGTACTTC
TRBD2	TRBV20-1	once	TRBJ2-1	CSARSLAGINSYNEQFF	TGCAGTGCTAGATCCCTAGCGGGCATCAACAGCTACAATGAGCAGTTCTTC
NA	TRBV20-1	many	TRBJ2-1	CSARLGEQFF	TGCAGTGCTAGACTCGGTGAGCAGTTCTTC
TRBD2	TRBV20-1	few	TRBJ2-3	CSAISGGSSTDTQYF	TGCAGTGCGATTAGCGGGGGGTCTAGCACAGATACGCAGTATTTT
TRBD1	TRBV5-1	NA	TRBJ2-1	CASTAGTAGGEQFF	TGCGCCAGCACTGCCGGGACAGCAGGCGGTGAGCAGTTCTTC
NA	TRBV28	NA	TRBJ2-7	CASSFFSGPTYEQYF	TGTGCCAGCAGTTTTTTCTCAGGGCCGACCTACGAGCAGTACTTC
TRBD2	TRBV2	NA	TRBJ2-7	CASRASSGPYEQYF	TGTGCCAGCCGAGCGTCTAGCGGGCCCTACGAGCAGTACTTC